These 16 T cell receptor beta chains share one sample of origin, sequenced in a study of T cell responses to AZD1222 COVID-19 vaccine. Method: immunoSEQ multiplex PCR; TCRdb's copy keeps in-frame clones and lacks some. The sample consists of roughly 150,000 clones, around 92% of them appearing once. The sample consisted of peripheral blood, taken on day 0 of AZD1222 vaccination. The receptors originated from an adult in good health.

The chain recombines TRBV7-9 with TRBJ2-7, with 9 bases matching TRBD1. The length of the CDR3 is 16 residues. V was clipped by 5 bases and J by 2 bases; unmatched bases: 10. Germline lookup yields CDR1 SEHNR and CDR2 FQNEAQ (reference sequence). CDR3 bases: TGTGCCAGCAGCACCCTCGACAGGGGGGTCCCCTACGAGCAGTACTTC. Its protein is CASSTLDRGVPYEQYF.

The J gene is TRBJ1-4, the V gene TRBV27; possibly TRBD1 for D (6 bases). The V gene's germline CDR1 is MNHEY and CDR2 SMNVEV (reference sequence). The CDR3 runs 14 residues. Between the trimmed V and J ends, which lost 5 bases and 8 bases, there was a span of 15 bases. The CDR3 region is CASSPLGAKEKLFF. The CDR3 DNA is TGTGCCAGCAGTCCTTTGGGGGCGAAGGAAAAACTGTTTTTT.

The J gene is TRBJ2-3, the V gene TRBV7-8; 7 bases align to TRBD2. Germline V lookup: CDR1 SGHVS, CDR2 FQNEAQ. J was trimmed by 6 bases and V by 5 bases; bases with no gene match: 14. This CDR3 region has 16 residues. The CDR3 DNA reads TGTGCCAGCAGCACGACTAGCCGGAGTATTGGCGATACGCAGTATTTT. It specifies CASSTTSRSIGDTQYF.

The chain employs TRBV30 and TRBJ1-4; 10 positions agree with TRBD1. The CDR3 spans 13 residues. Germline CDR1 GTSNPN, CDR2 SVGIG (reference sequence). The V segment lost 2 bases and the J segment 8 bases; nucleotides outside the gene matches: 2. DNA of the CDR3: TGTGCCTGGAGTAAGACAGGGGGCGAAAAACTGTTTTTT. Its protein is CAWSKTGGEKLFF.

This chain joins TRBV28 and TRBJ1-4; 7 bases line up with TRBD1. Germline V gene data show CDR1 as MDHEN and CDR2 as SYDVKM. The CDR3 has 15 amino acids. The junction had 11 bases not matched to a gene; V was cut back by 6 bases and J by 7 bases. CDR3 nucleotide sequence: TGTGCCAGCAGACAGGGGCTTGCTCAACCTGAAAAACTGTTTTTT. It translates to CASRQGLAQPEKLFF. The variable domain in full, with the rest retrieved from reference TRBV28 and TRBJ1-4, is DVKVTQSSRYLVKRTGEKVFLECVQDMDHENMFWYRQDPGLGLRLIYFSYDVKMKEKGDIPEGYSVSREKKERFSLILESASTNQTSMYLCASRQGLAQPEKLFFGSGTQLSVL.

The J gene is TRBJ1-5, the V gene TRBV7-8; 8 bases fit TRBD1. The CDR3 has 14 amino acids. Trimming took 5 bases from V and 5 from J; bases not matched to a gene: 5. Germline V gene lookup returns CDR1 SGHVS and CDR2 FQNEAQ. CDR3 DNA: TGTGCCAGCAGCACGACAGGGGTCGATCAGCCCCAGCATTTT. Amino acid sequence: CASSTTGVDQPQHF.

The CDR3 loop is CASTTMSSNEKLFF. CDR3 coding DNA: TGTGCCAGTACCACCATGTCCTCTAATGAAAAACTGTTTTTT. V is TRBV19 and J is TRBJ1-4; D call uncertain. From germline, CDR1 is LNHDA and CDR2 SQIVND (reference sequence). The CDR3 is 14 amino acids. Trimming cost V 7 bases and J 3 bases, with 12 bases left between them.

V is TRBV19 and J is TRBJ1-5; 8 bases fit TRBD1. Per germline, CDR1 LNHDA and CDR2 SQIVND (reference sequence). CDR3 size: 21 residues. V trimming: 5 bases; J trimming: 0 bases; junction bases outside the gene matches: 21. Here the CDR3 DNA reads TGTGCCAGTAGTGGACAGGGTCAAAGCGGCATTAGATTCTATAGCAATCAGCCCCAGCATTTT. It specifies CASSGQGQSGIRFYSNQPQHF.

The genes are TRBV5-6 and TRBJ2-7; 9 bases align to TRBD1. Germline V gene lookup returns CDR1 SGHDT and CDR2 YYEEEE. The V gene end was trimmed by 6 bases and the J gene end by 2 bases; junction bases not matched to a gene: 12. The CDR3 contains 16 residues. CDR3 nucleotide sequence: TGTGCCAGCAACCCAGCCCCGGGACAGGGCCCCTACGAGCAGTACTTC. This sequence encodes CASNPAPGQGPYEQYF.

The chain uses TRBV28 and TRBJ1-6, with D maybe TRBD1 (6 bases). The V end was cut by 6 bases, the J end by 7 bases, with 10 bases between. Germline V CDR1 and CDR2: MDHEN, SYDVKM. This CDR3 region has 13 residues. CDR3 nucleotide sequence: TGTGCCAGCAGGGACAGCCACAATTCACCCCTCCACTTT. It specifies CASRDSHNSPLHF.

V gene TRBV7-2 combines with J gene TRBJ2-2; 8 nucleotides agree with TRBD1. The germline gives CDR1 SGHTA, CDR2 FQGNSA. CDR3 size: 16 residues. After removal of 5 bases from V and 4 bases from J, the junction contained 9 bases not matched to a gene. The CDR3 region is CASSPGQGGITGELFF. CDR3 DNA sequence: TGTGCCAGCAGCCCAGGACAGGGAGGAATCACCGGGGAGCTGTTTTTT.

The chain joins TRBV7-3 to TRBJ2-3, with 7 bases lining up with TRBD2. This CDR3 contains 15 residues. Germline V lookup: CDR1 SGHTA, CDR2 FQGTGA. After removal of 3 bases from V and 0 bases from J, the junction contained 3 bases not matched to a gene. CDR3 sequence (DNA): TGTGCCAGCAGCTTGGTGGGGGGGAGCACAGATACGCAGTATTTT. This codes for CASSLVGGSTDTQYF.

The chain couples TRBV6-5 to TRBJ2-7; 7 bases agree with TRBD2. The CDR3 extends over 14 amino acids. After removal of 6 bases from V and 6 bases from J, the junction contained 11 bases not matched to a gene. The germline CDR1 and CDR2 sequences are MNHEY and SVGAGI. In DNA form, the CDR3 reads TGTGCCAGCAGGAGGGGCGGGAGCGGCCCCGAGCAGTACTTC. Protein sequence: CASRRGGSGPEQYF.

Worth noting for this clone: This sample also contains other DNA sequences that code for the same CDR3. This chain uses TRBV10-3 with TRBJ1-1; TRBD1 might be the D (6 bases). CDR1 is ENHRY and CDR2 is SYGVKD in the germline V gene. V was pared by 6 bases and J by 1 base, with 6 bases between. The length of the CDR3 is 12 residues. The CDR3 protein is CAIRGGNTEAFF. The CDR3 DNA reads TGTGCCATCAGAGGGGGGAACACTGAAGCTTTCTTT.

The chain uses TRBV29-1 and TRBJ1-1; the D is unclear. Germline CDR1 is SQVTM and CDR2 is ANQGSEA. The CDR3 runs 10 residues. V was shortened by 4 bases and J by 7 bases, with 7 bases between the two germline ends. CDR3 sequence: CSVVGSEAFF. As DNA, the CDR3 is TGCAGCGTTGTGGGCAGTGAAGCTTTCTTT. Full variable domain (missing parts from reference TRBV29-1 and TRBJ1-1): SAVISQKPSRDICQRGTSLTIQCQVDSQVTMMFWYRQQPGQSLTLIATANQGSEATYESGFVIDKFPISRPNLTFSTLTVSNMSPEDSSIYLCSVVGSEAFFGQGTRLTVV.

Note on this clone: The sample contains more than one DNA sequence encoding this CDR3. V usage is TRBV2 and J usage is TRBJ1-2, with TRBD1 matching over 7 bases. The ends lost 1 base at V and 6 bases at J; junction bases unmatched: 5. The CDR3 has 14 amino acids. Germline V lookup: CDR1 SNHLY, CDR2 FYNNEI. The CDR3 bases are TGTGCCAGCAGTGAAGGCCAAGGGGGCCATGGCTACACCTTC. It specifies CASSEGQGGHGYTF.